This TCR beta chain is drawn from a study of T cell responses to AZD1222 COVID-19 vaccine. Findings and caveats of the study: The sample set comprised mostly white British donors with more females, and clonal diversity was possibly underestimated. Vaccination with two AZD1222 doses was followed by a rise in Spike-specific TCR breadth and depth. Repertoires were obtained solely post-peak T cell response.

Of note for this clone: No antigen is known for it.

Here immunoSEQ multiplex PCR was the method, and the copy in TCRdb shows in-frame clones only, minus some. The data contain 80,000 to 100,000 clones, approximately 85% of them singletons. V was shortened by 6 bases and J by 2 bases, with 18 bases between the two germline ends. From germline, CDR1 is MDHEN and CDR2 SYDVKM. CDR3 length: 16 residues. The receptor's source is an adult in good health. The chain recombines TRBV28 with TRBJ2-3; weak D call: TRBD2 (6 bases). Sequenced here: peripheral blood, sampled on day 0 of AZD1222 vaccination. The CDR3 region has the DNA TGTGCCAGCAGGGGAGCTAGCGCCGTACTCACAGATACGCAGTATTTT. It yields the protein CASRGASAVLTDTQYF.